The entry below describes one T cell receptor (beta chain). Its antigen has not been determined. No base quality values were provided; no much bigger clone lies one nucleotide off. Enrolling through a virtual design, the prospective study's participants ranged in age from roughly 18 to 100 years and lived across 24 United States geographic areas. In the prospective study, participants were assigned to cohorts based on the clinical history participants reported in a screening survey and a study questionnaire. ImmuneRACE Cohort 3 recovered participants were defined by two consecutive negative NP/OP PCR tests, healthcare professional clearance, or symptom resolution. Mobile phlebotomists in the prospective study collected whole blood, serum and a nasopharyngeal or oropharyngeal swab from every participant. Participants in the prospective study had the option to provide additional blood draws and questionnaires over an approximately 2-month period. Before DNA extraction, blood samples from the prospective study were shipped at room temperature or frozen.

TCRbeta CDR3 regions were amplified from genomic DNA by means of the immunoSEQ Assay, a bias-controlled multiplex PCR. Per the source publication's procedure: The number of nucleated cells in each sample was estimated by amplification of reference gene primers within the assay. To quantify the absolute abundance of each unique TCRbeta CDR3 rearrangement, sequence reads were collapsed and filtered. For each sample, productive Simpson clonality was calculated by taking the square root of Simpson's diversity index across productive rearrangements. TCRdb took this table from immuneACCESS and kept in-frame rearrangements with V and J called. Such tables lack part of the clones; where checked against another copy, unresolved V genes explain under half of the gap, and the rest is unexplained. The V and J calls and the clone size are those of that table, but D and trimming were determined from the DNA. Here the sample has 390,000 or so clones; 80% to 85% occur a single time. Of the sample, approximately 5% is held by the ten largest clones.

This entry comes from a study of blood T cell repertoires in COVID-19 (TCRdb year 2020). About the full investigation: Samples from collaborators originated in the United States, Italy and Spain and spanned both the acute and convalescent phases of COVID-19. The prospective study material was composed of cDNA or gDNA derived from T cells, B-cell-depleted T cells, or PBMCs. Subjects who had been exposed to COVID-19, were actively infected with it, or had recovered from it provided the deeply sampled blood TCRbeta repertoires that made up the dataset. A freely available public database, intended as a resource for researchers studying the immune response to SARS-CoV-2, is where the repertoires were released. The samples were drawn from the first 160 participants of the ongoing ImmuneRACE study and from 950 to 1,500 subjects provided by 6 global collaborators. Sample metadata almost always included a de-identified subject ID, COVID-19 status, age in years and sex. Where HLA class I and class II types were available, the types were taken from metadata supplied by the sample provider, not from assay-based typing.

The full study reports these points: How much clinical and demographic metadata was included differed by source and by participant, and the metadata was provided uncurated.

V and J are trimmed by 6 bases and 3 bases, and the gene matches miss 11 bases of the junction. As encoded in the germline V gene (reference sequence), CDR1 is MNHEY while CDR2 is SMNVEV. Including cysteine and phenylalanine, the CDR3 has 16 amino acids. The DNA shown is the 48-base CDR3, in frame from base 1. The sequenced sample was PBMCs or T cells enriched from blood (not recorded which). This chain is built from TRBV27 and TRBJ2-1; the central 7 bases match TRBD1. The sequence derives from a woman aged 50 to 60 who had recovered from COVID-19. The DNA reads as follows: TGTGCCAGCAGCCTTCGACAGGGCACATACTACAATGAGCAGTTCTTC. It translates to CASSLRQGTYYNEQFF.